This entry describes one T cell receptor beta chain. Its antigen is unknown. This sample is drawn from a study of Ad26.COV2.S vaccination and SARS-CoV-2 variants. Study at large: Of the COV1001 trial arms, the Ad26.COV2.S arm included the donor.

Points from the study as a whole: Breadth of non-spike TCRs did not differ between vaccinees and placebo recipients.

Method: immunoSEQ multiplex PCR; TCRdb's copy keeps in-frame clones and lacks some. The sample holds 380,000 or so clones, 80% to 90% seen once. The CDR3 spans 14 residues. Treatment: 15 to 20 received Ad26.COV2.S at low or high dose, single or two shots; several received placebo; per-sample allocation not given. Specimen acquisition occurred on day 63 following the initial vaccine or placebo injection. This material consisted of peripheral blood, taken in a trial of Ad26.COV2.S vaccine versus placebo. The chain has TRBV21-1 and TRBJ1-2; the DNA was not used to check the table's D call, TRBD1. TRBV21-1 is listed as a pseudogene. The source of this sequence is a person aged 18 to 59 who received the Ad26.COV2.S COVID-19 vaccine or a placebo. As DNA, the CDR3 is TGTGCCAGCAGCATCCCGGGACAGGGTTTTGGCTACACCTTC. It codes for CASSIPGQGFGYTF.